This is a list of T cell receptor beta chains from one sample in a study of T cell responses to AZD1222 COVID-19 vaccine. Some clones are missing from TCRdb's copy, which holds only in-frame ones; the method was immunoSEQ multiplex PCR. The sample has about 110,000 clones, less than 95% seen once. Here the sequenced sample was peripheral blood, taken 28 days after the second AZD1222 dose. These receptor sequences come from an adult who received the AZD1222 COVID-19 vaccine. Each CDR3 is given with its conserved first and last residue. The order of the fields is V gene, clone size, D gene, J gene, CDR3 DNA, CDR3 protein. The D gene is left open where the match is weak. The size of a clone is reported for some rows only, either as once, few or many, or as a class for expanded clones.

V gene: TRBV15
clone size: -
D gene: TRBD2
J gene: TRBJ2-1
CDR3 DNA: TGTGCCACCAGCAGAGACTGGGCTGGCAGAACTAGCGGATCCTACAATGAGCAGTTCTTC
CDR3 protein: CATSRDWAGRTSGSYNEQFF

V gene: TRBV5-4
clone size: once
D gene: -
J gene: TRBJ1-2
CDR3 DNA: TGTGCCAGCGAACCGGCCCCTCGACAGACTCCCCGCAAATCCTTC
CDR3 protein: CASEPAPRQTPRKSF

V gene: TRBV11-2
clone size: -
D gene: TRBD2
J gene: TRBJ2-2
CDR3 DNA: TGTGCCAGCAGCCCTCAATTCCGCCGGGGGGCCGGGGAGCTGTTTTTT
CDR3 protein: CASSPQFRRGAGELFF

V gene: TRBV28
clone size: -
D gene: -
J gene: TRBJ2-7
CDR3 DNA: TGTGCCAGCAGTCGCCGACCGTCCTGGGAGCAGTACTTC
CDR3 protein: CASSRRPSWEQYF

V gene: TRBV5-1
clone size: once
D gene: TRBD1
J gene: TRBJ2-1
CDR3 DNA: TGCGCCAGCAGCACCGGGACAGCCTTATCTAATGAGCAGTTCTTC
CDR3 protein: CASSTGTALSNEQFF

V gene: TRBV27
clone size: -
D gene: -
J gene: TRBJ1-6
CDR3 DNA: TGTGCCAGCAGTTTATCACAGACCTATTCACCCCTCCACTTT
CDR3 protein: CASSLSQTYSPLHF

V gene: TRBV5-1
clone size: -
D gene: -
J gene: TRBJ1-4
CDR3 DNA: TGCGCCAGCAGCTTGAACGGGGGAAGGGGTGAAAAACTGTTTTTT
CDR3 protein: CASSLNGGRGEKLFF

V gene: TRBV7-9
clone size: -
D gene: TRBD1
J gene: TRBJ1-2
CDR3 DNA: TGTGCCAGCAGTCAGGACAGGGCCGGGGGCTACACCTTC
CDR3 protein: CASSQDRAGGYTF

V gene: TRBV2
clone size: -
D gene: -
J gene: TRBJ2-2
CDR3 DNA: TGTGCCAGCAGCGCCTGGACTGCTATCACCGGGGAGCTGTTTTTT
CDR3 protein: CASSAWTAITGELFF

V gene: TRBV3-1/TRBV3-2
clone size: -
D gene: -
J gene: TRBJ1-1
CDR3 DNA: TGTGCCAGCAGCCACAGGGCGTTGACTGAAGCTTTCTTT
CDR3 protein: CASSHRALTEAFF

V gene: TRBV6-5
clone size: -
D gene: -
J gene: TRBJ1-4
CDR3 DNA: TGTGCCAGCAGTCTTGCAGGGAGGTATGAAAAACTGTTTTTT
CDR3 protein: CASSLAGRYEKLFF

V gene: TRBV19
clone size: -
D gene: -
J gene: TRBJ1-1
CDR3 DNA: TGTGCCAGCAGGACAACCGGTAACGTGAACACTGAAGCTTTCTTT
CDR3 protein: CASRTTGNVNTEAFF

V gene: TRBV30
clone size: -
D gene: -
J gene: TRBJ1-1
CDR3 DNA: TGTGCCTGGACGCGGACACCGAACACTGAAGCTTTCTTT
CDR3 protein: CAWTRTPNTEAFF

V gene: TRBV6-5
clone size: -
D gene: -
J gene: TRBJ2-7
CDR3 DNA: TGTGCCAGCAGGTACCCAGACGAGCAGTACTTC
CDR3 protein: CASRYPDEQYF

V gene: TRBV14
clone size: once
D gene: TRBD2
J gene: TRBJ2-1
CDR3 DNA: TGTGCCAGCAGCGAACGAGCGGGGGGTTACAATGAGCAGTTCTTC
CDR3 protein: CASSERAGGYNEQFF

V gene: TRBV7-9
clone size: -
D gene: -
J gene: TRBJ2-5
CDR3 DNA: TGTGCCAGCAGCTTAGAGACCCAGTACTTC
CDR3 protein: CASSLETQYF

V gene: TRBV5-5
clone size: -
D gene: TRBD1
J gene: TRBJ1-3
CDR3 DNA: TGTGCCAGCAGCCTAAACCGGGACAGCTCTGGAAACACCATATATTTT
CDR3 protein: CASSLNRDSSGNTIYF

V gene: TRBV7-8
clone size: -
D gene: -
J gene: TRBJ1-2
CDR3 DNA: TGTGCCAGCAGCTTAAGTCCCGGGGGCTATGGCTACACCTTC
CDR3 protein: CASSLSPGGYGYTF

V gene: TRBV7-6
clone size: -
D gene: TRBD2
J gene: TRBJ2-2
CDR3 DNA: TGTGCCAGCAGCCCCTACCGGGGGGACACCGGGGAGCTGTTTTTT
CDR3 protein: CASSPYRGDTGELFF